This T cell receptor beta chain was obtained from a study of shared clonotypes between healthy human individuals. Naive CD8 cells were CD45RO-negative, positively selected for CCR7, excluding terminally differentiated effector memory CD45RA+ cells. Generated by immunoSEQ multiplex PCR, the TCRdb table keeps only in-frame clones and is missing some. The data contain some 2 million clones, about 95% of them singletons. Only one count was recorded for this clone. Germline V gene data show CDR1 as SEHNR and CDR2 as FQNEAQ (reference sequence). Trimming took 5 bases from V and 2 from J, leaving 12 bases between them. The CDR3 length is 14 residues.

The chain recombines TRBV7-9 with TRBJ2-5; D is possibly TRBD1 (5 bases). The clonotype originates from a man aged 18 to 30 in good health. Material: naive CD8+ T cells sorted from blood. CDR3 nucleotides: TGTGCCAGCAGCGCAGTGACAGTGCAAGAGACCCAGTACTTC. Its protein product is CASSAVTVQETQYF.